The rows below give T cell receptor beta chains drawn from one sample of a study of CD8 T cells in ankylosing spondylitis. Via MiXCR, TCRdb re-called the 5' RACE reads, giving one row per CDR3 protein. The profile shows about 540,000 distinct CDR3 sequences, roughly 13% of them singletons. The sequencing sample was made of blood, either unsorted or a sorted T cell fraction (not recorded which). These receptors all stem from a male donor with ankylosing spondylitis. The conserved cysteine and the conserved F or W are not part of the CDR3 here.

v_call cdr3_aa
TRBV12-3/TRBV12-4 ASSLGSGGGFQETQY
TRBV12-3/TRBV12-4 ASSLPLGDSGGTITDTQY
TRBV29-1 SVAREPLNTEAF
TRBV7-9 ASSSGSQNNEQY
TRBV7-9 AIQGLDNQPQH
TRBV2 ASREREGEYNEQF
TRBV5-6 ASSVLTYEQF
TRBV12-3/TRBV12-4 ASTLGDSPNQPQH
TRBV6-4 ASSASQGTEAF
TRBV20-1 SARTPFYGYT
TRBV7-8 ASSFSSRKNEQF
TRBV3-1 ASSQGVLNTEAF
TRBV5-4 ASSAGAHRGETQY
TRBV20-1 SARSGALNTEAF
TRBV11-2 ASSKGGLSSEAF
TRBV7-9 ASSHASGYSYNEQF
TRBV4-2 ASSARLGYEQY
TRBV15 ATSRDRDSKLPGDTQY
TRBV24-1 ATSGPGLWGSYNEQF
TRBV7-9 ASSLKNGYT
TRBV7-2 ASSTQGGGPYEQY
TRBV11-2 ASSSDLYNEQF
TRBV20-1 SASRDRVVDTQY
TRBV5-1 ASSLGGWTSGRNEQF
TRBV6-1 ASSWGGEGNQPQH
TRBV3-1 ASSPLGAAGSYEQY
TRBV20-1 SGTSGVGSNQPQH
TRBV2 ASPRVIHMNTEAF
TRBV6-1 ASSEARPRSGYT
TRBV24-1 ATSDLRDSNTGELF
TRBV20-1 SAELTGTSGGNYNEQF
TRBV20-1 SAREASGIYNEQF
TRBV11-1 ASLRVRVASGRAGELF
TRBV20-1 SAPGTGGTEAF
TRBV5-1 ASSTLTESVEQY
TRBV12-3/TRBV12-4 ASTSDRVRSPLH
TRBV7-8 ASSLYRGVAEAF
TRBV3-1 ASSQRVYGYT
TRBV11-3 ASSLPYNEQF
TRBV5-1 ASSADSHEQY
TRBV20-1 SAILSGRVETQY